This is a list of T cell receptor beta chains from one sample in a study of blood T cell repertoires in COVID-19. Generated by immunoSEQ multiplex PCR, the TCRdb table keeps only in-frame clones and is missing some. The sample carries about 160,000 clones, over 75% recorded once. Sequencing was done on a sample of peripheral blood. The receptor set was obtained from a man in his sixties or seventies with acute or convalescent COVID-19. Both conserved end residues are part of each CDR3. The D gene is left open where the match is weak. Clone size is stated in some rows and not others, as once, few, many or a class when expanded.

TRBJ1-2 | - | - | TRBV19 | TGTGCCAGTAGTATTTACAAGTCTGATGGCTACACCTTC | CASSIYKSDGYTF
TRBJ1-2 | TRBD1 | - | TRBV28 | TGTGCCAGCAGTAAGGGACAGGGATACGGCTACACCTTC | CASSKGQGYGYTF
TRBJ2-1 | TRBD1 | few | TRBV11-3 | TGTGCCAGCAGCTTTGGGACAGGGGTGAACAATGAGCAGTTCTTC | CASSFGTGVNNEQFF
TRBJ2-1 | - | - | TRBV7-3 | TGTGCCAGCAGCCCCAAACTGGCCCCAAGGAGCGAGCAGTTCTTC | CASSPKLAPRSEQFF
TRBJ1-2 | - | - | TRBV5-1 | TGCGCCAGCAGCCCTGGACAGCCTACGGGTGGCTACACCTTC | CASSPGQPTGGYTF
TRBJ2-7 | TRBD1 | few | TRBV7-8 | TGTGCCAGCGGAAAAGGGACAGGGGGCTACTACGAGCAGTACTTC | CASGKGTGGYYEQYF
TRBJ2-2 | - | - | TRBV9 | TGTGCCAGCAGCGCGATACCACAGGCCTCGAACACCGGGGAGCTGTTTTTT | CASSAIPQASNTGELFF
TRBJ2-2 | TRBD1 | few | TRBV7-7 | TGTGCTAGCAGCCAGCGACAGGGGATGGGCGGGGAGCTGTTTTTT | CASSQRQGMGGELFF
TRBJ2-1 | - | - | TRBV13 | TGTGCCAGCAGCTTAGGGAGGGACAATGAGCAGTTCTTC | CASSLGRDNEQFF
TRBJ2-7 | - | - | TRBV5-1 | TGCGCCAGCAGCTTGCTCTTTCCGGGGACCTACGAGCAGTACTTC | CASSLLFPGTYEQYF
TRBJ1-4 | - | - | TRBV7-2 | TGTGCCAGCAGCTTAGCGGTGGGCCATGAAAAACTGTTTTTT | CASSLAVGHEKLFF
TRBJ2-3 | TRBD2 | - | TRBV7-6 | TGTGCCAGCAGGGCTATAGCGGGAGGGCCCACAGATACGCAGTATTTT | CASRAIAGGPTDTQYF
TRBJ2-7 | TRBD1 | - | TRBV23-1 | TGCGCCAGCAGTCAATCTCCCTGGGGGGACAGGAACTTC | CASSQSPWGDRNF
TRBJ2-1 | - | - | TRBV7-9 | TGTGCCAGCAGCTTAGGATCCAGCGGATACTACAATGAGCAGTTCTTC | CASSLGSSGYYNEQFF
TRBJ1-1 | - | - | TRBV5-4 | TGTGCCAGCAGCCCGCCGCGACTCGCCGGGAACACTGAAGCTTTCTTT | CASSPPRLAGNTEAFF
TRBJ2-1 | TRBD2 | - | TRBV9 | TGTGCCAGCAGCGTAGGAGGCGGGGGGCTTATGTCTGAGCAGTTCTTC | CASSVGGGGLMSEQFF
TRBJ2-5 | - | - | TRBV15 | TGTGCCACCAGCAGAGCCGGGAATCGAGGAGAGACCCAGTACTTC | CATSRAGNRGETQYF
TRBJ2-5 | - | - | TRBV6-2/TRBV6-3 | TGTGCCAGCAGTTTCCTAGCCCAAGAGACCCAGTACTTC | CASSFLAQETQYF
TRBJ2-1 | TRBD2 | - | TRBV10-3 | TGTGCCATCAGTGAGTCAGCGGGGGGGGTCAATGAGCAGTTCTTC | CAISESAGGVNEQFF
TRBJ2-7 | - | - | TRBV5-1 | TGCGCCAGCAGCTTGGGACAGACCCTACTGACCTACGAGCAGTACTTC | CASSLGQTLLTYEQYF
TRBJ2-5 | TRBD1 | - | TRBV19 | TGTGCCAGTAGCCAGAGGACAGGAGGATCAGAGACCCAGTACTTC | CASSQRTGGSETQYF
TRBJ2-3 | - | - | TRBV6-5 | TGTGCCAGCAGTTACTCAGACACTCTCACAGATACGCAGTATTTT | CASSYSDTLTDTQYF